Presented here are 32 T cell receptor beta chains from one specimen sequenced in a study of T cell repertoires in cytomegalovirus infection. No cognate antigen is known for these TCRs. MiXCR, run by TCRdb on the reads, gives a single entry per CDR3 protein. Here the sample spans around 430,000 distinct CDR3 sequences, approximately 46% being singletons. The material was cultured PBMCs, obtained from culture after CMV antigen stimulation. The source of these receptors is a human donor in good health (CMV status not recorded). Some clones in this sample may be carry-over from other donors' samples.

V gene TRBV19 combines with J gene TRBJ2-1; D unresolved. Trimming cost V 0 bases and J 4 bases, with 4 bases left between them. The CDR3 length is 13 residues. Germline V lookup: CDR1 LNHDA, CDR2 SQIVND (reference sequence). The CDR3 region is CASSIDKYNEQFF. The CDR3 coding sequence is TGTGCCAGTAGTATAGATAAGTACAATGAGCAGTTCTTC. The complete variable domain, with remaining parts taken from reference TRBV19 and TRBJ2-1, reads DGGITQSPKYLFRKEGQNVTLSCEQNLNHDAMYWYRQDPGQGLRLIYYSQIVNDFQKGDIAEGYSVSREKKESFPLTVTSAQKNPTAFYLCASSIDKYNEQFFGPGTRLTVL.

The chain carries TRBV4-1 and TRBJ2-5; D gene uncertain. Germline CDR1 reads MGHRA; CDR2 reads YSYEKL. V lost 6 bases, J lost 0 bases, and 8 bases lay in between. There are 13 residues in the CDR3. As DNA, the CDR3 is TGCGCCAGCAGACCCGACAACCAAGAGACCCAGTACTTC. Its translation: CASRPDNQETQYF.

This clonotype was detected only a few times. This chain connects TRBV2 to TRBJ2-7, with 9 bases fitting TRBD1. The V and J ends lost 7 bases and 1 base, in that order; junction bases with no gene match: 5. The CDR3 consists of 14 residues. CDR1 SNHLY and CDR2 FYNNEI come from the germline V gene. CDR3 bases: TGTGCCAGCAATCCCGGGACAGGGTCCTACGAGCAGTACTTC. This translates into CASNPGTGSYEQYF.

The chain employs TRBV15 and TRBJ1-1; no definite D call. The CDR3 is 14 amino acids. V gave up 4 bases and J gave up 1 base, with 10 bases separating them. CDR1 and CDR2 from the germline V gene are LNHNV and YYDKDF (reference sequence). This CDR3 reads CATSKQLGNTEAFF. In DNA form, the CDR3 reads TGTGCCACCAGCAAGCAGCTGGGGAACACTGAAGCTTTCTTT. The whole variable domain, remainder taken from reference TRBV15 and TRBJ1-1, is DAMVIQNPRYQVTQFGKPVTLSCSQTLNHNVMYWYQQKSSQAPKLLFHYYDKDFNNEADTPDNFQSRRPNTSFCFLDIRSPGLGDTAMYLCATSKQLGNTEAFFGQGTRLTVV.

The chain joins TRBV6-2 or TRBV6-3 to TRBJ2-5; D may match TRBD1 or TRBD2 (5 bases each). The germline CDR1 and CDR2 sequences are MNHEY and SVGEGT. The CDR3 is made up of 11 amino acids. The CDR3 bases are TGTGCAACGGGGCGAAAAGAGACCCAGTACTTC. Its translation is CATGRKETQYF.

This clonotype came up a few times. The V gene is TRBV12-5, the J gene TRBJ2-5; TRBD2 matches at 10 bases. CDR3 length equals 18 residues. Per germline, CDR1 LGHNT and CDR2 FRNRAP. V lost 3 bases and J lost 5; bases outside the gene matches: 15. The chain's CDR3 is CASGFRPSGRLIWETQYF. The CDR3 DNA is TGTGCTAGTGGTTTCCGACCTAGCGGGAGACTCATCTGGGAGACCCAGTACTTC.

V and J are TRBV5-1 and TRBJ2-2; a weak D match, TRBD2 (7 bases). The CDR3 consists of 13 residues. Germline CDR1 is SGHRS and CDR2 is YFSETQ. V was pared by 10 bases and J by 0 bases, with 10 bases between. The CDR3 loop is CAPGGPNTGELFF. In DNA form, the CDR3 reads TGCGCCCCGGGGGGCCCGAACACCGGGGAGCTGTTTTTT.

The rearrangement links TRBV7-2 to TRBJ2-5; tentative D call: TRBD1 (6 bases). The CDR3 is 16 residues long. The V gene lost 1 base and the J gene lost 2 bases, with 14 bases spanning the gap. Germline V CDR1 and CDR2: SGHTA, FQGNSA. The CDR3 coding sequence is TGTGCCAGCAGCTTAGGAACGGACAGAGGGCAAGAGACCCAGTACTTC. Translated, it gives CASSLGTDRGQETQYF.

The chain is built from TRBV7-2 and TRBJ1-3, with unresolved D. CDR1 is SGHTA, CDR2 FQGNSA, per germline. The CDR3 consists of 16 residues. V shed 5 bases and J shed 0 bases, with 14 bases lying between them. The CDR3 nucleotides read TGTGCCAGCAGCCAGGACTTCGCGGTCTCTGGAAACACCATATATTTT. The encoded protein is CASSQDFAVSGNTIYF.

DNA for the CDR3: TGTGCCACCAGCAGAGGGGGGCTAAGCGGGGGCTCCTACAATGAGCAGTTCTTC. This codes for CATSRGGLSGGSYNEQFF. The chain employs TRBV15 and TRBJ2-1; 8 nucleotides match TRBD2. Trimming cost V 1 base and J 0 bases; bases outside gene matches: 8. This CDR3 comprises 18 residues. Germline V CDR1 and CDR2: LNHNV, YYDKDF (reference sequence).

The chain links TRBV15 to TRBJ1-6; perhaps TRBD1 as D (5 bases). This CDR3 is 14 amino acids long. Germline CDR1 LNHNV, CDR2 YYDKDF (reference sequence). Trimming shortened V by 5 bases and J by 10 bases, and 15 bases separated the two germline ends. CDR3: CATSSRVGGSPLHF. In DNA, the CDR3 is TGTGCCACCAGCTCCAGGGTGGGGGGGTCACCCCTCCACTTT.

The rearrangement uses TRBV10-2 and TRBJ2-2; 8 bases match TRBD2. Trimming cost V 3 bases and J 5 bases; bases outside gene matches: 20. Germline CDR1 reads WSHSY; CDR2 reads SAAADI. The CDR3 length is 20 residues. CDR3 residues: CASSDPRGTSGKGMTGELFF. CDR3 in DNA: TGCGCCAGCAGTGACCCAAGGGGCACTAGCGGCAAAGGGATGACCGGGGAGCTGTTTTTT.

The V and J genes are TRBV7-9 and TRBJ2-1; 11 nucleotides line up with TRBD2. The CDR3 spans 19 residues. Looked up from germline, CDR1 is SEHNR and CDR2 is FQNEAQ (reference sequence). J was trimmed by 5 bases and V by 2 bases; bases with no gene match: 14. Here the CDR3 DNA reads TGTGCCAGCAGCTTACCCCGCGTCCCTAGCGGGAGGTACGACAATGAGCAGTTCTTC. Translating gives CASSLPRVPSGRYDNEQFF.

This clonotype was detected a few times. The chain couples TRBV7-2 to TRBJ2-2; D is ambiguous. Trimming pared 4 bases from V and 6 bases from J, leaving 9 bases between. This CDR3 is 13 amino acids long. Per germline, CDR1 SGHTA and CDR2 FQGNSA. In DNA, the CDR3 is TGTGCCAGCAGCTGGAGACAATCCGGGGAGCTGTTTTTT. Residues: CASSWRQSGELFF.

This clonotype was detected a few times. This chain connects TRBV4-1 to TRBJ2-1, with TRBD2 identical over 12 bases. The CDR3 is 16 amino acids. The junction had 8 bases not matched to a gene; V was cut back by 5 bases and J by 6 bases. The germline gives CDR1 MGHRA, CDR2 YSYEKL. Here the CDR3 DNA reads TGCGCCAGCAGCGGACGACTAGCGGGAGTCAGCAATGAGCAGTTCTTC. Protein product: CASSGRLAGVSNEQFF.

This clonotype showed up many times. The chain carries TRBV7-8 and TRBJ2-7; D remains ambiguous. There are 14 residues in the CDR3. CDR1 is SGHVS, CDR2 FQNEAQ, per germline. V was cut by 0 bases and J by 3 bases, with 9 bases left in between. The CDR3 nucleotides are TGTGCCAGCAGCTTAGCGGTCAGAGGCTACGAGCAGTACTTC. Translation: CASSLAVRGYEQYF. Full variable domain (remainder filled in from reference TRBV7-8 and TRBJ2-7): GAGVSQSPRYKVAKRGQDVALRCDPISGHVSLFWYQQALGQGPEFLTYFQNEAQLDKSGLPSDRFFAERPEGSVSTLKIQRTQQEDSAVYLCASSLAVRGYEQYFGPGTRLTVT.

The chain's CDR3 is CASSFRRERNTEAFF. CDR3 in DNA: TGTGCCAGCAGCTTTCGGCGGGAGAGGAACACTGAAGCTTTCTTT. This chain joins TRBV11-2 and TRBJ1-1; no clear D gene. The germline V gene has CDR1 SGHAT and CDR2 FQNNGV. The CDR3 loop spans 15 amino acids. V lost 3 bases, J lost 1 base, and 12 bases lay in between.

This clonotype showed up many times. CDR3 loop: CASSFRSGDSPLHF. The CDR3 bases are TGTGCCAGCAGCTTTCGTTCGGGGGACTCACCCCTCCACTTT. V usage is TRBV7-2 and J usage is TRBJ1-6, with D perhaps TRBD1 (5 bases). V lost 3 bases, J lost 10 bases, and 13 bases lay in between. The CDR3 sequence is 14 residues long. Germline V CDR1 and CDR2: SGHTA, FQGNSA.

There are a few counts of this clonotype. The J gene is TRBJ2-5, the V gene TRBV12-5, with 7 bases matching TRBD1. The J segment lost 5 bases and the V segment lost 5 bases, leaving 8 bases of the junction unmatched. This CDR3 region has 14 residues. Per germline, CDR1 LGHNT and CDR2 FRNRAP. The DNA of the CDR3 is TGTGCTAGTGGTGTGGGACAGCCTTTCGAGACCCAGTACTTC. It yields the protein CASGVGQPFETQYF.

The V call is TRBV7-9, the J call TRBJ2-3; possible D gene TRBD1, 5 bases. The V end was cut by 4 bases, the J end by 7 bases, with 9 bases between. This CDR3 has 12 amino acids. CDR1 and CDR2 (germline): SEHNR, FQNEAQ (reference sequence). CDR3 in DNA: TGTGCCAGCAGCTCCAGGGTGAATACGCAGTATTTT. Its translation is CASSSRVNTQYF. The variable domain in full, with the rest retrieved from reference TRBV7-9 and TRBJ2-3, is DTGVSQNPRHKITKRGQNVTFRCDPISEHNRLYWYRQTLGQGPEFLTYFQNEAQLEKSRLLSDRFSAERPKGSFSTLEIQRTEQGDSAMYLCASSSRVNTQYFGPGTRLTVL.

V gene TRBV20-1 combines with J gene TRBJ2-3; the D call may be TRBD1 or TRBD2 (5 bases each). The CDR3 length is 15 residues. CDR1 is DFQATT and CDR2 is SNEGSKA in the germline V gene (reference sequence). V was trimmed by 4 bases and J by 2 bases, leaving 16 bases between them. CDR3 protein: CSATLGARATDTQYF. The CDR3 DNA reads TGCAGTGCTACCCTTGGGGCGCGGGCCACAGATACGCAGTATTTT.

In this sample, this clonotype turned up a few times. The chain uses TRBV7-8 and TRBJ2-1, with 9 bases identical to TRBD2. Germline CDR1 and CDR2: SGHVS and FQNEAQ. The CDR3 runs to 15 residues. V shed 2 bases and J 5 bases; nucleotides not matched to a gene: 4. CDR3 region: CASSLRGRADNEQFF. CDR3 in DNA: TGTGCCAGCAGCTTACGCGGGAGGGCCGACAATGAGCAGTTCTTC. The full variable domain, rest sourced from reference TRBV7-8 and TRBJ2-1, is GAGVSQSPRYKVAKRGQDVALRCDPISGHVSLFWYQQALGQGPEFLTYFQNEAQLDKSGLPSDRFFAERPEGSVSTLKIQRTQQEDSAVYLCASSLRGRADNEQFFGPGTRLTVL.

This clonotype was seen more than once but under ten times. The chain uses TRBV12-3 or TRBV12-4 and TRBJ1-1, with 7 bases lining up with TRBD1. The CDR3 loop spans 15 amino acids. V shed 6 bases, J shed 0 bases, and the junction held 7 bases outside the gene matches. In DNA, the CDR3 is TGTGCCAGCAGATTGACCGGGACAGTGAACACTGAAGCTTTCTTT. This gives the protein CASRLTGTVNTEAFF.

The chain joins TRBV7-2 to TRBJ2-7; the match to TRBD2 covers 8 bases. Trimming cost V 4 bases and J 3 bases; bases outside gene matches: 23. Per germline, CDR1 SGHTA and CDR2 FQGNSA. The CDR3 has 20 amino acids. CDR3 in amino acids: CASSSRTGSISGTQLYEQYF. In nucleotides, the CDR3 is TGTGCCAGCAGCTCCAGAACAGGGAGTATTAGCGGGACACAACTCTACGAGCAGTACTTC.

J is TRBJ2-1 and V is TRBV7-2, with D unresolved. The CDR3 runs to 13 residues. Trimming cost V 5 bases and J 6 bases, with 11 bases left between them. CDR1 and CDR2 (germline): SGHTA, FQGNSA. This chain's CDR3 is CASSPLGFNEQFF. CDR3 nucleotides: TGTGCCAGCAGCCCCCTGGGATTCAATGAGCAGTTCTTC. Drawing the rest from reference TRBV7-2 and TRBJ2-1, the complete variable domain is GAGVSQSPSNKVTEKGKDVELRCDPISGHTALYWYRQSLGQGLEFLIYFQGNSAPDKSGLPSDRFSAERTGGSVSTLTIQRTQQEDSAVYLCASSPLGFNEQFFGPGTRLTVL.

This chain uses TRBV7-9 with TRBJ2-1; tentative D call: TRBD2 (6 bases). This CDR3 is 15 amino acids long. Trimming removed 5 bases from V and 4 bases from J, with 15 bases in between. CDR1 SEHNR and CDR2 FQNEAQ come from the germline V gene (reference sequence). The CDR3 DNA reads TGTGCCAGCAGCCGCGGAGGGTCTGATTACAATGAGCAGTTCTTC. This codes for CASSRGGSDYNEQFF.

The chain couples TRBV24-1 to TRBJ1-5, with 7 bases fitting TRBD1. CDR3 length: 15 residues. Per germline, CDR1 KGHDR and CDR2 SFDVKD. The ends lost 3 bases at V and 3 bases at J; junction bases unmatched: 4. CDR3 in amino acids: CATSDRGQHNQPQHF. Written as DNA, the CDR3 is TGTGCCACCAGTGATCGGGGACAGCACAATCAGCCCCAGCATTTT.

This clonotype was counted between two and nine times. Here the CDR3 reads CASSSTAIYDTQYF. CDR3 nucleotides: TGTGCCAGCAGCTCCACAGCCATCTATGATACGCAGTATTTT. This chain links TRBV7-2 with TRBJ2-3; D is unclear. The CDR3 has 14 amino acids. Germline loops: CDR1 SGHTA, CDR2 FQGNSA. Trimming removed 4 bases at V and 6 bases at J, with 14 bases between.

In this sample, this clonotype turned up a few times. This rearrangement joins TRBV19 to TRBJ1-2; 7 bases fit TRBD1. This CDR3 has 11 amino acids. The junction had 1 base not matched to a gene; V was cut back by 10 bases and J by 2 bases. Germline V CDR1 and CDR2: LNHDA, SQIVND (reference sequence). CDR3 nucleotides: TGTGCCACGGGACAGAACTATGGCTACACCTTC. It specifies CATGQNYGYTF.

The CDR3 nucleotides are TGTGCCAGTACCGGGGGCCCCCGGGGCCCTTCTGAAGGCTACACCTTC. Protein product: CASTGGPRGPSEGYTF. The chain joins TRBV19 to TRBJ1-2; a possible D gene is TRBD1 (6 bases). This CDR3 contains 16 residues. V lost 7 bases, J lost 8 bases, and 26 bases lay in between. Per germline, CDR1 LNHDA and CDR2 SQIVND (reference sequence).

In this sample, this clonotype turned up a few times. The chain recombines TRBV7-2 with TRBJ2-3; 8 bases are a match to TRBD2. This CDR3 comprises 17 residues. The V and J ends lost 5 bases and 5 bases, in that order; junction bases with no gene match: 15. Germline values: CDR1 SGHTA, CDR2 FQGNSA. CDR3 DNA sequence: TGTGCCAGCAGCACCAGAGGACTAGCCCGATCGGGAGATACGCAGTATTTT. It yields the protein CASSTRGLARSGDTQYF. The full variable domain, with the rest looked up from reference TRBV7-2 and TRBJ2-3, is GAGVSQSPSNKVTEKGKDVELRCDPISGHTALYWYRQSLGQGLEFLIYFQGNSAPDKSGLPSDRFSAERTGGSVSTLTIQRTQQEDSAVYLCASSTRGLARSGDTQYFGPGTRLTVL.

There are a few counts of this clonotype. This chain connects TRBV7-9 to TRBJ1-3; unclear D gene. The V and J ends lost 5 bases and 0 bases respectively, with 8 bases between them. Germline lookup yields CDR1 SEHNR and CDR2 FQNEAQ (reference sequence). This CDR3 is 14 amino acids long. This chain's CDR3 is CASSRASSGNTIYF. The CDR3 DNA is TGTGCCAGCAGCCGAGCTAGCTCTGGAAACACCATATATTTT.